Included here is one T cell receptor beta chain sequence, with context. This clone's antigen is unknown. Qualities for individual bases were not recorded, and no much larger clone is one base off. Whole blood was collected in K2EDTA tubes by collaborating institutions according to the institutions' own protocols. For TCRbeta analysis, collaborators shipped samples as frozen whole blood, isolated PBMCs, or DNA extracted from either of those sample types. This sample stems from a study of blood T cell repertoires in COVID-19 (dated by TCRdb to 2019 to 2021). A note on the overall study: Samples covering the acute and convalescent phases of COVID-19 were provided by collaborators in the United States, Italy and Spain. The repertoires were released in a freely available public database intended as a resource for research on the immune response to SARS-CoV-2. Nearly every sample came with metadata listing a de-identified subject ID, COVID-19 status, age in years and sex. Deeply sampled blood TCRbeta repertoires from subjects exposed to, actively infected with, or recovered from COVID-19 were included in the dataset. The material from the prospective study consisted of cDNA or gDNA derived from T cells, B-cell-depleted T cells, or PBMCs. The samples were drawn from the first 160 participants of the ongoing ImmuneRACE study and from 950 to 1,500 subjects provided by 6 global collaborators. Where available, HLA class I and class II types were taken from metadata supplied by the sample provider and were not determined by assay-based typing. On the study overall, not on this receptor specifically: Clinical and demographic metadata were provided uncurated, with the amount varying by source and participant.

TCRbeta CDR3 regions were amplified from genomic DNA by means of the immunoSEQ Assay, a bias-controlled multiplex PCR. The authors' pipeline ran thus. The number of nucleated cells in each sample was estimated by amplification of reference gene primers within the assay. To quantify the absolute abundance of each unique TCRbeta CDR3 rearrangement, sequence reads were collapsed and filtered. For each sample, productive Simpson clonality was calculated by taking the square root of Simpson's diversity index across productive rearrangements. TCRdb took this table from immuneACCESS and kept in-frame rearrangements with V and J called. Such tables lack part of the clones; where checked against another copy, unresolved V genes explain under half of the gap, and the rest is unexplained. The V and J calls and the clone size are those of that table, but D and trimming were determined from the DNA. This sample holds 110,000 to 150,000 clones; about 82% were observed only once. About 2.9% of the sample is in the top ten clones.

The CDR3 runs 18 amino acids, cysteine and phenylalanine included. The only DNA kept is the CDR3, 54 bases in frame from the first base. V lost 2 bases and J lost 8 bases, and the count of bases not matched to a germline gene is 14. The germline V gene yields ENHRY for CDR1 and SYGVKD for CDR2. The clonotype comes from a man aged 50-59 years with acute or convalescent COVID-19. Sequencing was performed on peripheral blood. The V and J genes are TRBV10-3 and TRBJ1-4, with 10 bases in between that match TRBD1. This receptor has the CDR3 CAISEPKGADRGQEKLFF. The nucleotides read TGTGCCATCAGTGAGCCGAAGGGGGCCGACAGGGGGCAGGAAAAACTGTTTTTT.